Listed here are 29 T cell receptor beta chains from one sample, sequenced in a study of T cell clonality in common variable immunodeficiency. The protocol was immunoSEQ multiplex PCR, while the TCRdb copy is restricted to in-frame clones and leaves out a portion. The sample yields around 55,000 clones, without any singletons. The material sequenced was peripheral blood mononuclear cells. All receptors derive from a person between 18 and 69 years old in good health.

This clone showed up many times. The DNA ends 3 residues before the CDR3 does, and the rest of the CDR3 is filled in from the germline J gene. The rearrangement joins TRBV7-9 to TRBJ2-7; 10 nucleotides align to TRBD1. Unmatched junction bases numbered 2, after V lost 3 bases and J lost 3 bases. Germline CDR1 and CDR2: SEHNR and FQNEAQ (reference sequence). The CDR3 is 14 amino acids. CDR3 amino acids: CASSLGDRGYEQYF. The sequenced CDR3 bases are TGTGCCAGCAGCTTGGGGGACAGGGGCTACGAG.

At least ten counts were recorded for this clone. The CDR3 goes on 3 residues after the read ends, and that part is filled in from the germline J gene. The chain is built from TRBV5-4 and TRBJ2-7; D possibly matches TRBD1 or TRBD2 (5 bases each). The CDR3 is 13 residues long. Germline V CDR1 and CDR2: SGHNT, YYREEE (reference sequence). With 2 bases removed from V and 5 bases from J, the gap between germline ends came to 11 bases. Partial CDR3 DNA: TGTGCCAGCAGCTTACCCAGGGAGAACGAG. It is translated as CASSLPRENE. The CDR3 as a whole reads CASSLPRENEQYF.

This clone was detected ten times or more. The read stops 3 residues short of the end of the CDR3; the missing end is completed from the germline J gene. The chain combines TRBV14 with TRBJ1-5; a weak D match, TRBD1 (5 bases). The germline CDR1 and CDR2 sequences are SGHDN and FVKESK. The CDR3 covers 15 residues. The CDR3 loop is CASSQWTTGVSPQHF. The covered CDR3 bases are TGTGCCAGCAGCCAATGGACCACGGGGGTTTCACCC.

This clone was observed many times. The observed sequence ends 3 residues before the CDR3 terminus, with the missing tail filled in from the germline J gene. V usage is TRBV7-2 and J usage is TRBJ2-5; 9 bases are a match to TRBD2. The V gene's germline CDR1 is SGHTA and CDR2 FQGNSA. The CDR3 length is 14 residues. The V gene end was trimmed by 8 bases and the J gene end by 4 bases; junction bases not matched to a gene: 8. The CDR3 spells CASYPGLAGETQYF. The covered CDR3 bases are TGTGCCAGCTATCCGGGACTAGCAGGAGAGACC.

This clone was seen repeatedly, ten times or more. The DNA ends 3 residues before the CDR3 does, and the rest of the CDR3 is filled in from the germline J gene. Other DNA sequences in the sample encode the same CDR3. The chain has TRBV5-1 and TRBJ1-3; 7 bases fit TRBD1. The germline gives CDR1 SGHRS, CDR2 YFSETQ. Trimming at V came to 4 bases and at J to 4 bases, leaving 8 bases not matched to a gene. The CDR3 contains 15 residues. The CDR3 sequence is CASSQGEVRGNTIYF. The DNA read from the CDR3 is TGCGCCAGCAGCCAGGGGGAAGTAAGAGGAAACACC.

This clone was counted ten times or more. The DNA ends 3 residues before the CDR3 does, and the rest of the CDR3 is filled in from the germline J gene. This chain joins TRBV5-1 and TRBJ1-2, with 10 bases matching TRBD1. J gave up 5 bases and V 4 bases, and 5 bases lay outside the gene matches. Per the germline V gene, CDR1 is SGHRS and CDR2 is YFSETQ. The CDR3 loop spans 14 amino acids. The sequenced CDR3 bases are TGCGCCAGCAGCACCGGGACAGGGGTATATGGC. Protein: CASSTGTGVYG. The entire CDR3 protein reads CASSTGTGVYGYTF.

This clone was seen repeatedly, ten times or more. The read terminates 3 residues before the CDR3 end, so the remaining end is supplied by the germline J gene. This chain uses TRBV12-5 with TRBJ2-2; weak D call: TRBD1 (6 bases). The CDR3 covers 15 residues. Trimming removed 3 bases at V and 1 base at J, with 9 bases between. Germline loops: CDR1 LGHNT, CDR2 FRNRAP. The CDR3 reads CASGLTGQNTGELFF. Incomplete CDR3 DNA: TGTGCTAGTGGTTTAACAGGGCAGAACACCGGGGAG.

Many counts were recorded for this clone. The CDR3 end lies 3 residues beyond the end of the read and is filled in from the germline J gene. The rearrangement uses TRBV20-1 and TRBJ2-3; no firm D call. CDR3 length: 13 residues. V lost 5 bases and J 0 bases, leaving 9 bases between the germline ends. The germline CDR1 and CDR2 sequences are DFQATT and SNEGSKA (reference sequence). CDR3 bases read: TGCAGTGCTCGCAGGCGAAGCACAGATACG. It encodes CSARRRSTDT. The CDR3 as a whole reads CSARRRSTDTQYF.

This clone is deemed medium-sized. The CDR3 end lies 3 residues beyond the end of the read and is filled in from the germline J gene. The rearrangement links TRBV5-4 to TRBJ2-5; a possible D gene is TRBD2 (6 bases). The length of the CDR3 is 14 residues. Trimming cost V 1 base and J 2 bases, with 9 bases left between them. Germline values: CDR1 SGHNT, CDR2 YYREEE (reference sequence). The DNA read from the CDR3 is TGTGCCAGCAGCTTGACTAGCTTACAAGAGACC. It specifies CASSLTSLQET. The entire CDR3 sequence reads CASSLTSLQETQYF.

As regards this clone: The observed sequence ends 3 residues before the CDR3 terminus, with the missing tail filled in from the germline J gene. The V gene is TRBV11-1, the J gene TRBJ1-1; TRBD1 is a possible D gene (5 bases). CDR1 is SGHAT, CDR2 FQDESV, per germline (reference sequence). The V and J ends lost 3 bases and 4 bases respectively, with 15 bases between them. This CDR3 is built from 15 residues. CDR3 sequence reads: CASSFAVKGLTEAFF. The CDR3 bases that were read are TGTGCCAGCAGCTTCGCCGTTAAGGGACTCACTGAA.

The CDR3 here is CASGSGGDQPQHF. Partial CDR3 DNA: TGTGCCAGCGGGTCAGGAGGGGATCAGCCC. This sequence joins TRBV5-8 and TRBJ1-5; a possible D gene is TRBD1 (5 bases). The read terminates 3 residues before the CDR3 end, so the remaining end is supplied by the germline J gene. Trimming removed 7 bases at V and 5 bases at J, with 13 bases between. The V gene's germline CDR1 is SGHTS and CDR2 YDEGEE. CDR3 length equals 13 residues.

This clone was seen ten or more times. The read terminates 3 residues ahead of where the CDR3 ends, so the germline J gene completes it. The chain recombines TRBV19 with TRBJ1-4; D is undetermined. The germline CDR1 and CDR2 sequences are LNHDA and SQIVND (reference sequence). The V and J ends lost 5 bases and 6 bases respectively, with 10 bases between them. The CDR3 sequence is 13 residues long. CDR3 DNA (partial): TGTGCCAGTAGTTGGAATCAGGATGAAAAA. Its protein product is CASSWNQDEK. The entire CDR3 sequence reads CASSWNQDEKLFF. The full variable domain, with the rest looked up from reference TRBV19 and TRBJ1-4, is DGGITQSPKYLFRKEGQNVTLSCEQNLNHDAMYWYRQDPGQGLRLIYYSQIVNDFQKGDIAEGYSVSREKKESFPLTVTSAQKNPTAFYLCASSWNQDEKLFFGSGTQLSVL.

The table lists this clone with many counts. The observed sequence ends 3 residues before the CDR3 terminus, with the missing tail filled in from the germline J gene. The chain has TRBV6-2 or TRBV6-3 and TRBJ2-2; weak D call: TRBD1 (6 bases). This CDR3 region has 12 residues. Trimming cost V 7 bases and J 6 bases, with 9 bases left between them. Germline loops: CDR1 MNHEY, CDR2 SVGEGT. The DNA read from the CDR3 is TGTGCCAGCAAAAGGGGGTCCGGGGAG. It is translated as CASKRGSGE. The whole CDR3 reads CASKRGSGELFF.

There are many counts of this clone. The read is 3 residues too short to cover the CDR3 end, so that end is filled in from the germline J gene. V is TRBV20-1 and J is TRBJ2-2, with 7 bases matching TRBD2. Looked up from germline, CDR1 is DFQATT and CDR2 is SNEGSKA (reference sequence). The CDR3 length is 12 residues. The CDR3 loop is CSVRRGTGELFF. CDR3 DNA, as far as it was read: TGCAGCGTCAGGCGGGGGACCGGGGAG.

This clone was counted ten times or more. The read ends 3 residues shy of where the CDR3 ends; the end is completed using the germline J gene. The gene calls are TRBV7-6 and TRBJ2-3, with 9 nucleotides matching TRBD2. This CDR3 has 14 amino acids. Germline CDR1 and CDR2: SGHVS and FNYEAQ. Partial CDR3 DNA: TGTGCCAGCCAGAGCGCGGGGGGGCAAGAGACG. Protein product: CASQSAGGQET. The whole CDR3 sequence reads CASQSAGGQETQYF.

The table lists this clone with many counts. Partial CDR3 DNA: TGTGCCAGTAGTCCCCGGACTAGCGGGAATAACAATGAG. It codes for CASSPRTSGNNNE. The entire CDR3 sequence reads CASSPRTSGNNNEQFF. The gene calls are TRBV19 and TRBJ2-1; TRBD2 aligns across 12 bases. The read ends 3 residues shy of where the CDR3 ends; the end is completed using the germline J gene. The CDR3 extends over 16 amino acids. Trimming removed 5 bases from V and 5 bases from J; junction bases left unmatched: 7. Germline lookup yields CDR1 LNHDA and CDR2 SQIVND (reference sequence).

This clone has ten or more counts. The CDR3 is cut off 3 residues early in the read; its end comes from the germline J gene. This chain joins TRBV5-4 and TRBJ1-4; D is possibly TRBD1 (5 bases). The germline V gene has CDR1 SGHNT and CDR2 YYREEE (reference sequence). This CDR3 comprises 13 residues. The DNA read from the CDR3 is TGTGCCAGCAGCGGGGGGTCTAATTCACCA. It specifies CASSGGSNSP. The whole CDR3 sequence reads CASSGGSNSPLFF.

This clone has at least ten counts. The read stops 3 residues short of the end of the CDR3; the missing end is completed from the germline J gene. The rearrangement links TRBV20-1 to TRBJ2-2; D not resolved. CDR1 is DFQATT, CDR2 SNEGSKA, per germline (reference sequence). V gave up 3 bases and J gave up 8 bases, with 7 bases separating them. The CDR3 is 11 residues long. Here the CDR3 reads CSASRPGELFF. Partial CDR3 DNA: TGCAGTGCTAGTCGTCCTGGGGAG.

This clone was seen at least ten times. The CDR3 end falls 3 residues outside the read, so it is completed with the germline J gene. The genes are TRBV2 and TRBJ2-7, with 8 bases identical to TRBD2. CDR3 length: 13 amino acids. The V gene's germline CDR1 is SNHLY and CDR2 FYNNEI. The J segment lost 6 bases and the V segment lost 3 bases, leaving 4 bases of the junction unmatched. The DNA read from the CDR3 is TGTGCCAGCAGTGAGGGACTAGGGTTCGAG. Amino acid sequence: CASSEGLGFE. Given in full, the CDR3 is CASSEGLGFEQYF.

This clone was counted ten times or more. Incomplete CDR3 DNA: TGCGCCAGCGGTAGAAGCGGGGCGAACACCGGGGAG. It specifies CASGRSGANTGE. The full CDR3 is CASGRSGANTGELFF. V gene TRBV10-1 combines with J gene TRBJ2-2; 7 positions agree with TRBD2. The CDR3 is cut off 3 residues early in the read; its end comes from the germline J gene. The CDR3 is 15 residues long. Germline V gives CDR1 WNHNN, CDR2 SYGVQD (reference sequence). V lost 8 bases and J lost 0; bases outside the gene matches: 6.

Regarding this clone: The observed sequence ends 3 residues before the CDR3 terminus, with the missing tail filled in from the germline J gene. This chain connects TRBV5-1 to TRBJ2-2, with TRBD1 matching 9 bases. CDR1 is SGHRS and CDR2 is YFSETQ in the germline V gene. The CDR3 runs 14 residues. The CDR3 region is CASSQGQGDEKLFF. The sequenced CDR3 bases are TGCGCCAGCAGCCAGGGACAGGGCGATGAAAAG.

Worth noting for this clone: The read is 3 residues too short to cover the CDR3 end, so that end is filled in from the germline J gene. This chain connects TRBV5-6 to TRBJ2-4; D unresolved. This CDR3 comprises 15 residues. V was shortened by 1 base and J by 5 bases, with 13 bases between the two germline ends. Per the germline V gene, CDR1 is SGHDT and CDR2 is YYEEEE. The CDR3: CASSLTPEVENIQYF. CDR3 bases read: TGTGCCAGCAGCTTGACACCCGAGGTGGAAAACATT. The entire variable domain, with the rest obtained from reference TRBV5-6 and TRBJ2-4, is as follows: DAGVTQSPTHLIKTRGQQVTLRCSPKSGHDTVSWYQQALGQGPQFIFQYYEEEERQRGNFPDRFSGHQFPNYSSELNVNALLLGDSALYLCASSLTPEVENIQYFGAGTRLSVL.

Remarks on this clone: Being one base from a much bigger clone, this may be a read error. Read data end 3 residues before the CDR3 end; the end is taken from the germline J gene. This rearrangement joins TRBV7-9 to TRBJ2-1, with 9 bases lining up with TRBD1. Germline-derived CDR1 and CDR2 are SEHNR and FQNEAQ (reference sequence). The CDR3 sequence is 14 residues long. CDR3 DNA, as far as it was read: TGTCCCAGCAGCCATACCGGGACAGGGAATGAG. It encodes CPSSHTGTGNE. The CDR3 in full is CPSSHTGTGNEQFF.

At least ten counts were recorded for this clone. The CDR3 end is not reached by the read, which stops 3 residues before it; the germline J gene fills it in. The rearrangement links TRBV5-1 to TRBJ2-3; a weak D match, TRBD1 (6 bases). The CDR3 runs to 14 residues. CDR1 is SGHRS and CDR2 is YFSETQ in the germline V gene. This CDR3 is CASSPTGPQETQYF. The sequenced CDR3 bases are TGCGCCAGCAGCCCTACAGGGCCCCAAGAGACG.

This clone appeared many times. Read data end 3 residues before the CDR3 end; the end is taken from the germline J gene. J is TRBJ2-5 and V is TRBV28; TRBD2 agrees at 12 bases. V shed 3 bases and J 4 bases; nucleotides not matched to a gene: 9. The V gene's germline CDR1 is MDHEN and CDR2 SYDVKM. This CDR3 has 17 amino acids. The CDR3 bases that were read are TGTGCCAGCAGTTTGAGGGCTAGCGGGGGGGTGAGAGAGACC. Its protein is CASSLRASGGVRET. The whole CDR3 reads CASSLRASGGVRETQYF.

At least ten counts were recorded for this clone. Sequencing ends 3 residues short of the CDR3 end; the germline J gene provides the rest. V gene TRBV9 combines with J gene TRBJ2-2, with 7 positions matching TRBD2. Germline values: CDR1 SGDLS, CDR2 YYNGEE. This CDR3 is 15 amino acids long. The ends lost 1 base at V and 3 bases at J; junction bases unmatched: 3. This chain's CDR3 is CASSVQAGDTGELFF. The DNA read from the CDR3 is TGTGCCAGCAGCGTACAGGCGGGGGACACCGGGGAG.

This clone was seen repeatedly, ten times or more. The read stops 3 residues short of the end of the CDR3; the missing end is completed from the germline J gene. The chain carries TRBV11-2 and TRBJ1-3; no clear D. The length of the CDR3 is 14 residues. From germline, CDR1 is SGHAT and CDR2 FQNNGV. Trimming removed 5 bases from V and 4 bases from J, with 12 bases in between. The CDR3 bases that were read are TGTGCCAGCAGCAGCGGGCAACCAGGAAACACC. This gives the protein CASSSGQPGNT. The whole CDR3 reads CASSSGQPGNTIYF.

This clone has ten or more counts. The read ends 3 residues before the CDR3 terminus; that terminus is restored from the germline J gene. The chain recombines TRBV11-2 with TRBJ1-4; no clear D gene. The V end was cut by 3 bases, the J end by 3 bases, with 8 bases between. Germline CDR1 SGHAT, CDR2 FQNNGV. The CDR3 length is 14 residues. Partial CDR3 DNA: TGTGCCAGCAGCTTCCACAGACCTAATGAAAAA. It encodes CASSFHRPNEK. From start to end, the CDR3 is CASSFHRPNEKLFF.

This clone appeared many times. The read comes to an end 3 residues before the CDR3 does, leaving the germline J gene to fill in the end. The chain employs TRBV5-4 and TRBJ1-1; TRBD1 agrees at 7 bases. This CDR3 spans 13 amino acids. The germline V gene encodes CDR1 SGHNT and CDR2 YYREEE (reference sequence). The chain's CDR3 is CASSSDREEEAFF. CDR3 DNA (partial): TGTGCCAGCAGCTCTGACAGGGAAGAAGAA.